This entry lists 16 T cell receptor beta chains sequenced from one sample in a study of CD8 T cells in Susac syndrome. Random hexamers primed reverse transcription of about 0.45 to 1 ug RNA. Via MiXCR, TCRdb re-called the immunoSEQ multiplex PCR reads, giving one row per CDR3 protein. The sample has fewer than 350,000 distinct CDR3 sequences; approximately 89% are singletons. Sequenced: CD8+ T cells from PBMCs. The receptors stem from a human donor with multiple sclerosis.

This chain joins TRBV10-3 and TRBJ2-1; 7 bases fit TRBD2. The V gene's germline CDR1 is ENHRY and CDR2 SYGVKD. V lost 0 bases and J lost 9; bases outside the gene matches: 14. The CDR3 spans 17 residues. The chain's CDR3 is CAISESNVLRGRGEQFF. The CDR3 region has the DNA TGTGCCATCAGTGAGTCGAACGTGCTCCGGGGGAGGGGTGAGCAGTTCTTC.

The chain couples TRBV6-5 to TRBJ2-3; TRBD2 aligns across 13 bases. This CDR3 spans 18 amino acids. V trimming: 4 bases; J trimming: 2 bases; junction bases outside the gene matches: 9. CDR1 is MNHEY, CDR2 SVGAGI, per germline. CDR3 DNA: TGTGCCAGCAGTTCCACTAGCGGGAGGGCCTTCCACACAGATACGCAGTATTTT. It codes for CASSSTSGRAFHTDTQYF.

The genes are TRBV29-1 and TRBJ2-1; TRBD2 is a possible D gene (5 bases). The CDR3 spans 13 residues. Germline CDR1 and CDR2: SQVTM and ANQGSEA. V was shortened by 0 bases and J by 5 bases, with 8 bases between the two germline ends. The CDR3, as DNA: TGCAGCGTTGAAGAGACTAACAACAATGAGCAGTTCTTC. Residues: CSVEETNNNEQFF.

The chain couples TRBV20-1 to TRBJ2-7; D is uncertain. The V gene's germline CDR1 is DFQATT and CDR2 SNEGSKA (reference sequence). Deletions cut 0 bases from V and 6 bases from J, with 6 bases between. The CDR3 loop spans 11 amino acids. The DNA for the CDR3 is TGCAGTGCTAGAGATGTAGGCGAGCAGTACTTC. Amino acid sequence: CSARDVGEQYF.

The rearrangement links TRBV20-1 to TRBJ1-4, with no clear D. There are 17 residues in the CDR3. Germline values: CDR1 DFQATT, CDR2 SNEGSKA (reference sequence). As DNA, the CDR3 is TGCAGCGCAAAGCTCGCAGATACCTTATATCAGTATGAAAAACTGTTTTTT. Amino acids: CSAKLADTLYQYEKLFF.

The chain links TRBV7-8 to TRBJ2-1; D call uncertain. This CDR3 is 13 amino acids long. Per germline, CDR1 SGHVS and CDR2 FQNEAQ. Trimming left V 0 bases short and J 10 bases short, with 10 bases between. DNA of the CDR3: TGTGCCAGCAGCTTAGCCCCAGTCCACGAGCAGTTCTTC. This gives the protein CASSLAPVHEQFF.

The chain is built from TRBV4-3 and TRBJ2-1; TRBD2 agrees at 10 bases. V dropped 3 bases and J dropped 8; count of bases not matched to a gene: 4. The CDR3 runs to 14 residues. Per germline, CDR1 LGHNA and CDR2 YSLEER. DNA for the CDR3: TGCGCCAGCAGCCATGGTAGCGGGAGGTATGAGCAGTTCTTC. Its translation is CASSHGSGRYEQFF.

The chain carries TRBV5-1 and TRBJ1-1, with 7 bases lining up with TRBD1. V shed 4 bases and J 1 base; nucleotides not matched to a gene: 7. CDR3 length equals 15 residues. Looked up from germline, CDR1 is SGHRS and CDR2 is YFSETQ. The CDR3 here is CASSHSTGRNTEAFF. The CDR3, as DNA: TGCGCCAGCAGCCATTCGACAGGGCGGAACACTGAAGCTTTCTTT.

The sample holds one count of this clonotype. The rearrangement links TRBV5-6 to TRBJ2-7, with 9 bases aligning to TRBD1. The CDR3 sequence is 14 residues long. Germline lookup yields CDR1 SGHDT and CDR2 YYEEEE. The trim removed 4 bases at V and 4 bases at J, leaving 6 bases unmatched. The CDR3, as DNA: TGTGCCAGCAGCCCGCACAGGGGGCTTTACGAGCAGTACTTC. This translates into CASSPHRGLYEQYF.

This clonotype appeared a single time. The CDR3 DNA is TGCGCCAGCAGCCAAGAGCGGGGGGGCCTTGATGAGCAGTTCTTC. Its protein is CASSQERGGLDEQFF. The chain recombines TRBV4-3 with TRBJ2-1, with 9 bases fitting TRBD2. In germline, CDR1 is LGHNA, CDR2 YSLEER. Trimming took 0 bases from V and 8 from J; bases not matched to a gene: 5. This CDR3 comprises 15 residues.

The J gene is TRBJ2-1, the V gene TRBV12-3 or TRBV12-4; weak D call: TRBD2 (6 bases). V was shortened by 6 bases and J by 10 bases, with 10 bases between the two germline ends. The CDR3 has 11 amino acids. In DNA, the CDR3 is TGTGCCAGCAGGAAGGCGGGGGAGCAGTTCTTC. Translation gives CASRKAGEQFF.

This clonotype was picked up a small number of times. The CDR3 DNA reads TGTGCCAGCAGTGAAGGGCCGCTGAACACTGAAGCTTTCTTT. Amino acid sequence: CASSEGPLNTEAFF. The V call is TRBV6-1, the J call TRBJ1-1; D ambiguous. V lost 1 base to trimming and J lost 0 bases, with 6 bases between them. Germline assignment: CDR1 MNHNS and CDR2 SASEGT. The CDR3 is 14 amino acids.

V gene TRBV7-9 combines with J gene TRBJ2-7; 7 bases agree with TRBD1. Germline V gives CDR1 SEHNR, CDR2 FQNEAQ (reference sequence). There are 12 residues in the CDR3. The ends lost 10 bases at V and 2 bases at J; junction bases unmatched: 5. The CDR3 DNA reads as TGTGCCATTAAGACAGGGACCTACGAGCAGTACTTC. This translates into CAIKTGTYEQYF.

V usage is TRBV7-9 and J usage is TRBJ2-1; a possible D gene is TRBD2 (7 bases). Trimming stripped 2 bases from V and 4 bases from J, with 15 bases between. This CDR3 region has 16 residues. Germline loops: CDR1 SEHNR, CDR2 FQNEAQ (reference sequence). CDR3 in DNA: TGTGCCAGCAGCTTATCGGGGGCTAGCGGATACAATGAGCAGTTCTTC. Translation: CASSLSGASGYNEQFF. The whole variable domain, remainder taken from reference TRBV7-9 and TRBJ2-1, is DTGVSQNPRHKITKRGQNVTFRCDPISEHNRLYWYRQTLGQGPEFLTYFQNEAQLEKSRLLSDRFSAERPKGSFSTLEIQRTEQGDSAMYLCASSLSGASGYNEQFFGPGTRLTVL.

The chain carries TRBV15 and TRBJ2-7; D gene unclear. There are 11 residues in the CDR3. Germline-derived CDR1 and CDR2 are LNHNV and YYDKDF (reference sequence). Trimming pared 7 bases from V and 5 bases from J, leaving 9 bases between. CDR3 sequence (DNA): TGTGCCACCAAAGCAGGAGACGAGCAGTACTTC. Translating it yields CATKAGDEQYF.

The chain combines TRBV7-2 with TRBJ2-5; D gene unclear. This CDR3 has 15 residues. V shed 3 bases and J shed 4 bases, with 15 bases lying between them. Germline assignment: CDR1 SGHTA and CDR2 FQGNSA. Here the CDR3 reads CASSFGFSISETQYF. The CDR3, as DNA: TGTGCCAGCAGCTTTGGCTTTTCCATTTCAGAGACCCAGTACTTC.